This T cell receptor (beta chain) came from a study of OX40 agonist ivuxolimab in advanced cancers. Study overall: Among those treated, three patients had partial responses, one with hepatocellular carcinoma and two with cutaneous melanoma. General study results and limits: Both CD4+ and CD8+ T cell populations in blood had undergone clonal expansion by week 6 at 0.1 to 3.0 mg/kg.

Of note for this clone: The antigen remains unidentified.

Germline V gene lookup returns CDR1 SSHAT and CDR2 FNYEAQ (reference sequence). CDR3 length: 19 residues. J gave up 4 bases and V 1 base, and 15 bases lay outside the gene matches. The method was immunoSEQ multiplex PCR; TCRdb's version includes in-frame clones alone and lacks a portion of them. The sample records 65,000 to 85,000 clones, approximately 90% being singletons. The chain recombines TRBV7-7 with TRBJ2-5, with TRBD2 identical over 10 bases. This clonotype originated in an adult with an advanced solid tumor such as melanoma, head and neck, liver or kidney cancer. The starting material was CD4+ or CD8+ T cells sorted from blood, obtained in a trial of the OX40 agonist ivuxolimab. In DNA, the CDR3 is TGTGCCAGCAGCTTAGGGGAGCGGGGGGGCTTTGGAGTAGGAGAGACCCAGTACTTC. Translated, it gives CASSLGERGGFGVGETQYF.